Each of the 28 T cell receptor beta chains below was sequenced from the same sample in a study of cytomegalovirus exposure and HLA in healthy donors. The primer mix had 60 Vbeta and 13 Jbeta primers. Generated by immunoSEQ multiplex PCR, the TCRdb table keeps only in-frame clones and is missing some. Of 110,000 to 150,000 clones in the sample, about 84% were seen once. Sequenced material: PBMCs. The origin of the receptors is a male donor in good health and CMV-seronegative.

V usage is TRBV10-1 and J usage is TRBJ2-3; 11 bases align to TRBD2. CDR3 length: 18 residues. The ends lost 2 bases at V and 5 bases at J; junction bases unmatched: 12. Looked up from germline, CDR1 is WNHNN and CDR2 is SYGVQD (reference sequence). CDR3 in amino acids: CASSELAGGNPGGDTQYF. The CDR3 DNA sequence: TGCGCCAGCAGTGAGCTAGCGGGAGGTAACCCCGGGGGAGATACGCAGTATTTT.

V and J are TRBV2 and TRBJ2-3; D is possibly TRBD1 (5 bases). Germline CDR1 and CDR2: SNHLY and FYNNEI. The CDR3 is made up of 14 amino acids. The germline V and J ends were trimmed by 3 bases and 6 bases, with 13 bases remaining between them. CDR3: CASSEGPIADTQYF. CDR3 sequence (DNA): TGTGCCAGCAGTGAGGGGCCGATTGCGGATACGCAGTATTTT. Looking up the rest from reference TRBV2 and TRBJ2-3 gives the full variable domain: EPEVTQTPSHQVTQMGQEVILRCVPISNHLYFYWYRQILGQKVEFLVSFYNNEISEKSEIFDDQFSVERPDGSNFTLKIRSTKLEDSAMYFCASSEGPIADTQYFGPGTRLTVL.

This chain links TRBV7-2 with TRBJ2-1, with 12 bases fitting TRBD2. In germline, CDR1 is SGHTA, CDR2 FQGNSA. V lost 2 bases and J lost 4; bases outside the gene matches: 3. This CDR3 contains 16 residues. The CDR3 is CASSLHGTSGYNEQFF. The CDR3 DNA reads TGTGCCAGCAGCTTACATGGGACTAGCGGGTACAATGAGCAGTTCTTC.

The V call is TRBV7-6, the J call TRBJ1-1; maybe TRBD1 (6 bases). Trimming left V 1 base short and J 0 bases short, with 12 bases between. The length of the CDR3 is 16 residues. Germline V gives CDR1 SGHVS, CDR2 FNYEAQ. Written as DNA, the CDR3 is TGTGCCAGCAGCTTAGGGGCAGGGGTTATGAACACTGAAGCTTTCTTT. This sequence encodes CASSLGAGVMNTEAFF. Full variable domain (outside the CDR3, taken from reference TRBV7-6 and TRBJ1-1): GAGVSQSPRYKVTKRGQDVALRCDPISGHVSLYWYRQALGQGPEFLTYFNYEAQQDKSGLPNDRFSAERPEGSISTLTIQRTEQRDSAMYRCASSLGAGVMNTEAFFGQGTRLTVV.

This chain uses TRBV4-1 with TRBJ1-1; TRBD1 aligns across 7 bases. CDR1 and CDR2 (germline): MGHRA, YSYEKL. This CDR3 has 18 amino acids. J was trimmed by 0 bases and V by 4 bases; bases with no gene match: 14. The DNA of the CDR3 is TGCGCCAGCAGCCCCACTGGGACAGCAGGTTCGATGAACACTGAAGCTTTCTTT. It encodes CASSPTGTAGSMNTEAFF.

Note on this clone: The sample holds other DNA sequences that translate to the same CDR3. The chain links TRBV30 to TRBJ2-2, with D possibly TRBD2 on 5 matching bases. The CDR3 loop spans 13 amino acids. Germline values: CDR1 GTSNPN, CDR2 SVGIG (reference sequence). V lost 0 bases and J 5 bases, leaving 7 bases between the germline ends. CDR3 sequence reads: CAWSVRGTGELFF. CDR3 in DNA: TGTGCCTGGAGTGTACGAGGGACCGGGGAGCTGTTTTTT.

CDR3 coding DNA: TGTGCCAGCAGTGACTCTTACAACCCGACAAGCTCCTACAATGAGCAGTTCTTC. As protein: CASSDSYNPTSSYNEQFF. The chain is built from TRBV6-4 and TRBJ2-1; D call uncertain. The CDR3 has 18 amino acids. V was trimmed by 0 bases and J by 0 bases, leaving 15 bases between them. Per germline, CDR1 MRHNA and CDR2 SNTAGT.

This rearrangement joins TRBV19 to TRBJ2-7; TRBD1 aligns across 7 bases. This CDR3 is 14 amino acids long. Germline V CDR1 and CDR2: LNHDA, SQIVND (reference sequence). Trimming at V came to 5 bases and at J to 2 bases, leaving 6 bases not matched to a gene. The CDR3 is CASSVAGTAYEQYF. The CDR3 bases are TGTGCCAGTAGTGTAGCAGGGACAGCCTACGAGCAGTACTTC.

The rearrangement uses TRBV7-8 and TRBJ2-7; 14 nucleotides align to TRBD2. V shed 5 bases and J 2 bases; nucleotides not matched to a gene: 2. Germline CDR1 reads SGHVS; CDR2 reads FQNEAQ. This CDR3 is 15 amino acids long. Here the CDR3 DNA reads TGTGCCAGCAGCAAGACTAGCGGGGGGGCCTACGAGCAGTACTTC. It encodes CASSKTSGGAYEQYF.

The V call is TRBV9, the J call TRBJ2-1, with 7 bases identical to TRBD1. Germline CDR1 SGDLS, CDR2 YYNGEE. The CDR3 is made up of 16 amino acids. The J segment lost 3 bases and the V segment lost 2 bases, leaving 8 bases of the junction unmatched. The CDR3 spells CASSVRAGTVYNEQFF. In nucleotides, the CDR3 is TGTGCCAGCAGCGTTCGTGCCGGGACAGTCTACAATGAGCAGTTCTTC.

The chain uses TRBV28 and TRBJ2-1, with 10 bases fitting TRBD2. The J segment lost 3 bases and the V segment lost 6 bases, leaving 5 bases of the junction unmatched. CDR1 and CDR2 from the germline V gene are MDHEN and SYDVKM. The CDR3 covers 15 residues. The CDR3 region is CASRPGTSDYNEQFF. CDR3 DNA sequence: TGTGCCAGCAGGCCCGGGACTAGCGACTACAATGAGCAGTTCTTC.

The chain carries TRBV27 and TRBJ1-6, with D perhaps TRBD1 (5 bases). The CDR3 is 13 amino acids. Germline V gene lookup returns CDR1 MNHEY and CDR2 SMNVEV (reference sequence). Trimming took off 5 bases at V and 8 bases at J, with 10 bases between the two ends. In DNA, the CDR3 is TGTGCCAGCAGTGGTACGGGGGATTCACCCCTCCACTTT. Its protein is CASSGTGDSPLHF.

This rearrangement joins TRBV10-3 to TRBJ1-4; 8 bases are a match to TRBD1. CDR1 and CDR2 from the germline V gene are ENHRY and SYGVKD. The CDR3 loop spans 18 amino acids. The V and J ends lost 0 bases and 0 bases, in that order; junction bases with no gene match: 6. CDR3 in amino acids: CAISESDRVTSTNEKLFF. CDR3 DNA: TGTGCCATCAGTGAGTCGGACAGGGTTACATCAACTAATGAAAAACTGTTTTTT.

This clone was seen a handful of times. The chain recombines TRBV2 with TRBJ1-1; 9 nucleotides align to TRBD1. The V segment lost 8 bases and the J segment 13 bases; nucleotides outside the gene matches: 11. This CDR3 region has 12 residues. CDR1 is SNHLY, CDR2 FYNNEI, per germline. This CDR3 reads CASLRTGVSGFF. CDR3 nucleotides: TGTGCCAGCCTACGGACAGGGGTTTCGGGTTTCTTT.

The chain combines TRBV28 with TRBJ2-1, with D possibly being TRBD1 (6 bases). Trimming stripped 3 bases from V and 10 bases from J, with 10 bases between. This CDR3 spans 12 amino acids. In germline, CDR1 is MDHEN, CDR2 SYDVKM. The chain's CDR3 is CASSLGDREQFF. The CDR3 region has the DNA TGTGCCAGCAGTTTGGGAGACAGGGAGCAGTTCTTC.

V is TRBV5-1 and J is TRBJ1-6; 8 bases fit TRBD1. The CDR3 is made up of 15 amino acids. The trim removed 3 bases at V and 8 bases at J, leaving 7 bases unmatched. The germline V gene has CDR1 SGHRS and CDR2 YFSETQ. DNA for the CDR3: TGCGCCAGCAGCTCTTCGGGACAGGCCCATTCACCCCTCCACTTT. Its translation is CASSSSGQAHSPLHF.

V and J are TRBV4-1 and TRBJ2-5; no firm D call. The last part of the DNA fits TRBJ2-7 better; the J call may be wrong. CDR3 length: 15 residues. From germline, CDR1 is MGHRA and CDR2 YSYEKL. In DNA, the CDR3 is TGCGCCAGCAGCCAAGAGGAGACGAAGAACTACGAGCAGTACTTC. Translating gives CASSQEETKNYEQYF.

This clone was detected only once. The rearrangement links TRBV7-9 to TRBJ1-1; tentative D call: TRBD1 (6 bases). The CDR3 is 16 residues long. Trimming cost V 2 bases and J 0 bases, with 13 bases left between them. Germline V gene data show CDR1 as SEHNR and CDR2 as FQNEAQ (reference sequence). The CDR3 here is CASSLSGGLVNTEAFF. In DNA, the CDR3 is TGTGCCAGCAGCTTATCGGGGGGGCTTGTGAACACTGAAGCTTTCTTT.

This clone turned up a few times. The gene calls are TRBV7-2 and TRBJ2-3, with D possibly TRBD2 on 6 matching bases. Germline CDR1 is SGHTA and CDR2 is FQGNSA. With 6 bases removed from V and 2 bases from J, the gap between germline ends came to 12 bases. The CDR3 has 14 amino acids. The CDR3 protein is CASSRGGATDTQYF. The CDR3 nucleotides are TGTGCCAGCAGTCGCGGCGGGGCCACAGATACGCAGTATTTT.

The gene calls are TRBV5-5 and TRBJ2-7; D is unclear. Between the trimmed V and J ends, which lost 4 bases and 8 bases, there was a span of 10 bases. Germline-derived CDR1 and CDR2 are SGHKS and YYEKEE (reference sequence). CDR3 length: 11 amino acids. As DNA, the CDR3 is TGTGCCAGCAGCCCGAGCGTCCAGCAGTACTTC. It is translated as CASSPSVQQYF.

The CDR3 nucleotides are TGTGCCAGCAGTGAAACAGGGACCGGGGAGCTGTTTTTT. Protein sequence: CASSETGTGELFF. This sequence joins TRBV2 and TRBJ2-2; weak D call: TRBD1 (6 bases). V lost 2 bases to trimming and J lost 5 bases, with 6 bases between them. The CDR3 is 13 amino acids. The germline V gene encodes CDR1 SNHLY and CDR2 FYNNEI.

The J gene is TRBJ1-2, the V gene TRBV9; 9 bases are a match to TRBD1. The V and J ends lost 4 bases and 3 bases, in that order; junction bases with no gene match: 13. Germline V gene data show CDR1 as SGDLS and CDR2 as YYNGEE. The CDR3 contains 17 residues. The CDR3 DNA reads TGTGCCAGCAGCTCCCATAGGGGGACAGGGATATACTATGGCTACACCTTC. Encoded protein: CASSSHRGTGIYYGYTF.

The chain couples TRBV6-6 to TRBJ2-7, with D perhaps matching TRBD2 (6 bases). V lost 2 bases, J lost 3 bases, and 14 bases lay in between. This CDR3 is 15 amino acids long. The germline V gene has CDR1 MNHNY and CDR2 SVGAGI (reference sequence). CDR3 DNA: TGTGCCAGCAGTTACCAAGTAGGGACTGACTACGAGCAGTACTTC. Translating gives CASSYQVGTDYEQYF.

The chain links TRBV28 to TRBJ2-7; a weak D match, TRBD1 (6 bases). The CDR3 totals 14 residues. V was shortened by 3 bases and J by 0 bases, with 9 bases between the two germline ends. Germline values: CDR1 MDHEN, CDR2 SYDVKM. The CDR3 sequence: CASSFEGDSYEQYF. CDR3 coding DNA: TGTGCCAGCAGTTTCGAGGGGGACTCCTACGAGCAGTACTTC.

V gene TRBV7-2 combines with J gene TRBJ2-3; D is undetermined. The CDR3 length is 15 residues. Germline V gives CDR1 SGHTA, CDR2 FQGNSA. The V end lost 0 bases, the J end lost 0 bases, and 7 bases lay between the germline ends. The CDR3 is CASSLAGTSTDTQYF. The CDR3 DNA reads TGTGCCAGCAGCTTAGCGGGCACTAGCACAGATACGCAGTATTTT.

V gene TRBV5-1 combines with J gene TRBJ1-1; the D gene is possibly TRBD1 (5 bases). The V and J ends lost 4 bases and 0 bases respectively, with 10 bases between them. This CDR3 contains 14 residues. Germline V gives CDR1 SGHRS, CDR2 YFSETQ. CDR3 loop: CASSGGLMNTEAFF. The CDR3 bases are TGCGCCAGCAGCGGGGGACTGATGAACACTGAAGCTTTCTTT.

This chain uses TRBV6-5 with TRBJ1-3, with D possibly matching TRBD1 (5 bases). Between the trimmed V and J ends, which lost 5 bases and 0 bases, there was a span of 11 bases. This CDR3 spans 15 amino acids. Germline CDR1 is MNHEY and CDR2 is SVGAGI. The CDR3 bases are TGTGCCAGCAGTGGGGCCGGGGGCTCTGGAAACACCATATATTTT. The encoded protein is CASSGAGGSGNTIYF.

This chain connects TRBV9 to TRBJ1-2, with D uncertain. Germline CDR1 is SGDLS and CDR2 is YYNGEE. The CDR3 has 18 amino acids. V was clipped by 3 bases and J by 2 bases, with 23 bases between them. In DNA, the CDR3 is TGTGCCAGCAGCGGGGGTCGAATGGACCGGAGGTCAAACTATGGCTACACCTTC. Translation gives CASSGGRMDRRSNYGYTF.